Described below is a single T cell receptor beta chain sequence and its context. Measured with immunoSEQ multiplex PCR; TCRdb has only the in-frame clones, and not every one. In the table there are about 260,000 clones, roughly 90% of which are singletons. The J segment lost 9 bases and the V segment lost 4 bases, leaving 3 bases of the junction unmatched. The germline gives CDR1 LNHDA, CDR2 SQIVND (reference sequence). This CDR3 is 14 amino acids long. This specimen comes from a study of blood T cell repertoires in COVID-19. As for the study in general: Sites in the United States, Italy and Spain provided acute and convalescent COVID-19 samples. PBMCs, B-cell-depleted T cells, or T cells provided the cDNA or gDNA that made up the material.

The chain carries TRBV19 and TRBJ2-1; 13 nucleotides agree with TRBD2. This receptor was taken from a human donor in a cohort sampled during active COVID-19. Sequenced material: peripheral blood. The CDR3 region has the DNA TGTGCCAGTAGTAAACTAGCGGGAGGGGGTGAGCAGTTCTTC. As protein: CASSKLAGGGEQFF.